These 29 T cell receptor beta chains share one sample of origin, sequenced in a study of blood T cells in healthy people across ages. The authors ran a second PCR of roughly 7 to 11 cycles using a sample-barcoded 5' primer and a J-beta primer mix. TCRdb processed the 5' RACE reads anew with MiXCR; each CDR3 protein has one entry. Counted here are approximately 850,000 distinct CDR3 sequences, around two fifths occurring once; the ten biggest clones make up roughly 19%. The sequenced sample consisted of blood. These receptors originate from a man in his 60s in good health.

There are a few counts of this clonotype. The chain employs TRBV5-1 and TRBJ2-1, with TRBD2 matching over 9 bases. CDR3 length equals 17 residues. V trimming: 1 base; J trimming: 6 bases; junction bases outside the gene matches: 11. Looked up from germline, CDR1 is SGHRS and CDR2 is YFSETQ. The CDR3 region has the DNA TGCGCCAGCAGCTTGAATCCGTCGACTAGCGGATTCAATGAGCAGTTCTTC. Its translation: CASSLNPSTSGFNEQFF.

This sequence joins TRBV29-1 and TRBJ2-3; D is unresolved. The CDR3 totals 12 residues. CDR1 is SQVTM and CDR2 is ANQGSEA in the germline V gene. Trimming stripped 7 bases from V and 5 bases from J, with 13 bases between. The CDR3 here is CSAKRTGDTQYF. CDR3 nucleotides: TGCAGCGCCAAACGGACCGGAGATACGCAGTATTTT.

The chain employs TRBV4-3 and TRBJ2-1; D is unresolved. The DNA matches TRBJ2-7 better at its end, which makes the J call doubtful. CDR1 is LGHNA and CDR2 is YSLEER in the germline V gene. This CDR3 region has 14 residues. Written as DNA, the CDR3 is TGCGCCAGCAGTTTCACACCGCTCTACAATGAGCAGTACTTC. Protein: CASSFTPLYNEQYF.

V and J are TRBV29-1 and TRBJ2-3, with no clear D. The CDR3 is 16 amino acids. CDR1 and CDR2 (germline): SQVTM, ANQGSEA. V lost 6 bases and J 0 bases, leaving 19 bases between the germline ends. CDR3: CSVDSSRIASTDTQYF. The CDR3 nucleotides are TGCAGCGTCGACTCGTCCAGGATAGCTAGCACAGATACGCAGTATTTT.

The V gene is TRBV7-2, the J gene TRBJ1-3; D is uncertain. Germline CDR1 and CDR2: SGHTA and FQGNSA. The germline V and J ends were trimmed by 4 bases and 0 bases, with 13 bases remaining between them. CDR3 size: 16 residues. The CDR3 is CASSSQIPHSGNTIYF. In DNA, the CDR3 is TGTGCCAGCAGCTCCCAAATTCCCCACTCTGGAAACACCATATATTTT.

This sequence joins TRBV5-1 and TRBJ2-7; TRBD1 aligns across 10 bases. Per the germline V gene, CDR1 is SGHRS and CDR2 is YFSETQ. After removal of 4 bases from V and 6 bases from J, the junction contained 7 bases not matched to a gene. The CDR3 runs to 14 residues. This CDR3 reads CASSTAGTGVEQYF. The CDR3 DNA is TGCGCCAGCAGCACCGCCGGGACAGGGGTCGAGCAGTACTTC.

This clonotype was counted only a few times. The V gene is TRBV5-1, the J gene TRBJ2-7; a weak D match, TRBD1 (6 bases). The germline V gene encodes CDR1 SGHRS and CDR2 YFSETQ. V gave up 2 bases and J gave up 2 bases, with 14 bases separating them. The CDR3 extends over 15 amino acids. The CDR3 loop reads CASSLGTMGAYEQYF. The CDR3 nucleotides are TGCGCCAGCAGCTTAGGGACAATGGGGGCCTACGAGCAGTACTTC.

This chain uses TRBV5-4 with TRBJ1-1; D unresolved. The CDR3 runs to 13 residues. Germline lookup yields CDR1 SGHNT and CDR2 YYREEE (reference sequence). The V end was cut by 3 bases, the J end by 3 bases, with 9 bases between. In DNA, the CDR3 is TGTGCCAGCAGCTATTCAGCCCACACTGAAGCTTTCTTT. Translating it yields CASSYSAHTEAFF.

This clonotype has just a few counts. V and J are TRBV28 and TRBJ2-1, with TRBD2 matching over 10 bases. The CDR3 loop spans 14 amino acids. The V and J ends lost 7 bases and 8 bases, in that order; junction bases with no gene match: 8. The V gene's germline CDR1 is MDHEN and CDR2 SYDVKM. The CDR3 bases are TGTGCCAGCACCGGGACTAGCGTTAGGGATGAGCAGTTCTTC. It is translated as CASTGTSVRDEQFF.

This clonotype was detected only a few times. The chain is built from TRBV20-1 and TRBJ2-3; 12 nucleotides match TRBD2. The CDR3 extends over 16 amino acids. With 3 bases clipped from V and 8 bases from J, the junction kept 12 bases outside the gene matches. Germline V gene lookup returns CDR1 DFQATT and CDR2 SNEGSKA (reference sequence). CDR3 loop: CSASVTSGGPSGTQYF. The CDR3 DNA reads TGCAGTGCTAGCGTTACTAGCGGGGGGCCCTCGGGTACGCAGTATTTT.

The DNA for the CDR3 is TGCGCCAGCAGCTTTAAAGGGGACACTGAAGCTTTCTTT. Translating it yields CASSFKGDTEAFF. The chain joins TRBV5-1 to TRBJ1-1, with D possibly TRBD1 on 5 matching bases. Germline CDR1 is SGHRS and CDR2 is YFSETQ. The CDR3 runs 13 residues. V was clipped by 2 bases and J by 3 bases, with 8 bases between them. Full variable domain (remainder filled in from reference TRBV5-1 and TRBJ1-1): KAGVTQTPRYLIKTRGQQVTLSCSPISGHRSVSWYQQTPGQGLQFLFEYFSETQRNKGNFPGRFSGRQFSNSRSEMNVSTLELGDSALYLCASSFKGDTEAFFGQGTRLTVV.

In nucleotides, the CDR3 is TGTGCCAGCAGCTCCTTAGGGGGGGGCAGAAATGAGCAGTTCTTC. It encodes CASSSLGGGRNEQFF. The V gene is TRBV5-6, the J gene TRBJ2-1; D is possibly TRBD2 (7 bases). This CDR3 has 15 amino acids. The V end was cut by 3 bases, the J end by 7 bases, with 17 bases between. In germline, CDR1 is SGHDT, CDR2 YYEEEE.

The V and J genes are TRBV5-1 and TRBJ2-7, with no clear D. Trimming shortened V by 7 bases and J by 2 bases, and 13 bases separated the two germline ends. The CDR3 is 13 amino acids. Germline V gene data show CDR1 as SGHRS and CDR2 as YFSETQ. In DNA, the CDR3 is TGCGCCAGCCCCCAAAACCCAGCCTACGAGCAGTACTTC. Its translation: CASPQNPAYEQYF.

J is TRBJ1-4 and V is TRBV18, with 7 bases aligning to TRBD1. CDR1 is KGHSH, CDR2 LQKENI, per germline. CDR3 length equals 14 residues. Trimming took 8 bases from V and 0 from J; bases not matched to a gene: 3. The CDR3 region is CASAGGATNEKLFF. The CDR3 DNA reads as TGTGCCAGCGCAGGGGGAGCAACTAATGAAAAACTGTTTTTT.

About this clonotype itself: The junction differs from germline at one of its ends, possibly a read error. The chain recombines TRBV12-3 or TRBV12-4 with TRBJ2-3, with TRBD1 as a possible D gene (6 bases). The CDR3 is 14 residues long. CDR3 bases: TGTGCCAGCAGTTTCAGAGTGGGGGCAGATGCGCAGTATTTT. Residues: CASSFRVGADAQYF.

This clonotype appeared a few times. J is TRBJ2-7 and V is TRBV7-9; either TRBD1 or TRBD2 may supply D (5 bases each). Germline CDR1 SEHNR, CDR2 FQNEAQ (reference sequence). The V end was cut by 5 bases, the J end by 3 bases, with 11 bases between. The CDR3 covers 13 residues. In nucleotides, the CDR3 is TGTGCCAGCAGCCCCGGGACGCGCTACGAGCAGTACTTC. Amino acids: CASSPGTRYEQYF.

There are a few counts of this clonotype. The chain has TRBV18 and TRBJ2-7; D may be TRBD2 (5 bases). CDR3 length equals 13 residues. The germline V and J ends were trimmed by 2 bases and 3 bases, with 8 bases remaining between them. Germline CDR1 KGHSH, CDR2 LQKENI. The CDR3 region has the DNA TGTGCCAGCTCACCAATCGGGAACTACGAGCAGTACTTC. Translating it yields CASSPIGNYEQYF.

The chain employs TRBV27 and TRBJ2-1; 14 bases agree with TRBD2. V shed 6 bases, J shed 0 bases, and the junction held 4 bases outside the gene matches. This CDR3 is built from 17 residues. CDR1 is MNHEY and CDR2 is SMNVEV in the germline V gene (reference sequence). CDR3 protein: CASSGLAGGSSYNEQFF. CDR3 DNA: TGTGCCAGCAGCGGACTAGCGGGGGGATCCTCCTACAATGAGCAGTTCTTC.

This clonotype was seen only a few times. V usage is TRBV19 and J usage is TRBJ2-1; D gene unclear. CDR1 LNHDA and CDR2 SQIVND come from the germline V gene (reference sequence). This CDR3 comprises 15 residues. Trimming removed 0 bases at V and 0 bases at J, with 6 bases between. CDR3 nucleotides: TGTGCCAGTAGTATAGAGGGCAGCTCCTACAATGAGCAGTTCTTC. Translation gives CASSIEGSSYNEQFF.

This rearrangement joins TRBV19 to TRBJ2-7; either TRBD1 or TRBD2 may supply D (5 bases each). CDR1 is LNHDA and CDR2 is SQIVND in the germline V gene (reference sequence). The CDR3 is 14 amino acids. V dropped 10 bases and J dropped 1 base, with 17 bases sitting between them. The CDR3 nucleotides read TGTGCCACATCGGACGGGACCCTTTCCTACGAGCAGTACTTC. It yields the protein CATSDGTLSYEQYF. The entire variable domain, with the rest obtained from reference TRBV19 and TRBJ2-7, is as follows: DGGITQSPKYLFRKEGQNVTLSCEQNLNHDAMYWYRQDPGQGLRLIYYSQIVNDFQKGDIAEGYSVSREKKESFPLTVTSAQKNPTAFYLCATSDGTLSYEQYFGPGTRLTVT.

This clonotype was counted ten times or more. This chain links TRBV29-1 with TRBJ1-6; D unclear. V shed 4 bases and J shed 6 bases, with 7 bases lying between them. Germline V CDR1 and CDR2: SQVTM, ANQGSEA. This CDR3 spans 12 amino acids. The CDR3 nucleotides are TGCAGCGTTGGACACGGTAATTCACCCCTCCACTTT. Amino acid sequence: CSVGHGNSPLHF.

The chain couples TRBV7-9 to TRBJ2-7, with 9 bases identical to TRBD1. Germline V CDR1 and CDR2: SEHNR, FQNEAQ (reference sequence). The CDR3 totals 13 residues. J gave up 7 bases and V 4 bases, and 5 bases lay outside the gene matches. Written as DNA, the CDR3 is TGTGCCAGCAGCTCCGGGACAGGGTGGGAGCAGTACTTC. Translated, it gives CASSSGTGWEQYF.

The chain couples TRBV7-2 to TRBJ2-2, with D unresolved. The CDR3 is 13 amino acids. The V end was cut by 8 bases, the J end by 1 base, with 8 bases between. The germline V gene has CDR1 SGHTA and CDR2 FQGNSA. This CDR3 is CASFFRNTGELFF. The CDR3 nucleotides are TGTGCCAGCTTCTTTCGGAACACCGGGGAGCTGTTTTTT.

This chain connects TRBV30 to TRBJ2-2; D call uncertain. Per germline, CDR1 GTSNPN and CDR2 SVGIG (reference sequence). This CDR3 comprises 12 residues. Trimming took off 2 bases at V and 4 bases at J, with 5 bases between the two ends. The CDR3 protein is CAWSSGTGELFF. As DNA, the CDR3 is TGTGCCTGGAGTTCCGGCACCGGGGAGCTGTTTTTT.

The sample holds a few counts of this clonotype. V gene TRBV11-2 combines with J gene TRBJ2-5; 12 positions agree with TRBD2. V dropped 6 bases and J dropped 4; count of bases not matched to a gene: 6. The CDR3 is 15 amino acids. Germline V lookup: CDR1 SGHAT, CDR2 FQNNGV. The DNA for the CDR3 is TGTGCCAGCAGACTGGGACTAGCGGGTGTAGAGACCCAGTACTTC. As protein: CASRLGLAGVETQYF. Looking up the rest from reference TRBV11-2 and TRBJ2-5 gives the full variable domain: EAGVAQSPRYKIIEKRQSVAFWCNPISGHATLYWYQQILGQGPKLLIQFQNNGVVDDSQLPKDRFSAERLKGVDSTLKIQPAKLEDSAVYLCASRLGLAGVETQYFGPGTRLLVL.

This chain connects TRBV7-9 to TRBJ2-1; 8 bases align to TRBD2. Trimming took 9 bases from V and 4 from J; bases not matched to a gene: 8. Per the germline V gene, CDR1 is SEHNR and CDR2 is FQNEAQ (reference sequence). This CDR3 comprises 14 residues. This chain's CDR3 is CARSSASGYNEQFF. As DNA, the CDR3 is TGTGCCAGGTCGTCGGCTAGCGGGTACAATGAGCAGTTCTTC.

This clonotype appeared a few times. The V gene is TRBV21-1, the J gene TRBJ2-1; the table's D call TRBD2 went unverified against the DNA. TRBV21-1 is a recognized pseudogene. The CDR3 covers 16 residues. The CDR3 loop reads CASRGYDPRADDEQFF. CDR3 coding DNA: TGTGCCAGCCGGGGATACGACCCAAGAGCGGATGATGAGCAGTTCTTC.

A word on this clonotype: One end of the junction fails to match germline, which may point to a read error. The gene calls are TRBV20-1 and TRBJ2-3; 12 bases are shared with TRBD1. Germline values: CDR1 DFQATT, CDR2 SNEGSKA (reference sequence). The CDR3 spans 16 residues. DNA for the CDR3: TGCAATGCTAGACCCCGCGGGACAGGGGGCCTAGATACGCAGTATTTT. It codes for CNARPRGTGGLDTQYF.

This chain connects TRBV7-9 to TRBJ2-7; D perhaps matches TRBD1 (5 bases). V lost 5 bases, J lost 3 bases, and 11 bases lay in between. CDR3 length equals 13 residues. From germline, CDR1 is SEHNR and CDR2 FQNEAQ (reference sequence). CDR3: CASSGAEHYEQYF. DNA for the CDR3: TGTGCCAGCAGCGGGGCGGAACACTACGAGCAGTACTTC.